Following are 3 T cell receptor beta chains from one sample sequenced in a study of CD8 T cells in Susac syndrome. Random hexamers primed reverse transcription of 0.5 to 1 ug RNA. A single record per CDR3 protein comes from TCRdb applying MiXCR to the immunoSEQ multiplex PCR reads. The sample lists approximately 100,000 distinct CDR3 sequences; roughly 96% were seen once. Sequenced input: CD4+ T cells from PBMCs. These receptors were collected from a human donor in good health.

J is TRBJ2-2 and V is TRBV9; TRBD1 agrees at 7 bases. The CDR3 extends over 15 amino acids. Trimming at V came to 4 bases and at J to 5 bases, leaving 8 bases not matched to a gene. Germline V lookup: CDR1 SGDLS, CDR2 YYNGEE. The DNA of the CDR3 is TGTGCCAGCAGCCCAGGGACAGTTTCGACCGGGGAGCTGTTTTTT. The encoded protein is CASSPGTVSTGELFF.

The rearrangement joins TRBV29-1 to TRBJ1-4, with TRBD1 as a possible D gene (5 bases). Germline assignment: CDR1 SQVTM and CDR2 ANQGSEA. This CDR3 has 14 residues. Deletions cut 4 bases from V and 4 bases from J, with 13 bases between. The CDR3 nucleotides are TGCAGCGTTGTGGACACCGGTGATAATGAAAAACTGTTTTTT. Translating gives CSVVDTGDNEKLFF. Looking up the rest from reference TRBV29-1 and TRBJ1-4 gives the full variable domain: SAVISQKPSRDICQRGTSLTIQCQVDSQVTMMFWYRQQPGQSLTLIATANQGSEATYESGFVIDKFPISRPNLTFSTLTVSNMSPEDSSIYLCSVVDTGDNEKLFFGSGTQLSVL.

This chain joins TRBV3-1 and TRBJ2-1; 7 nucleotides match TRBD1. Germline values: CDR1 LGHDT, CDR2 YNNKEL (reference sequence). Trimming at V came to 0 bases and at J to 6 bases, leaving 11 bases not matched to a gene. CDR3 length: 17 residues. CDR3 residues: CASSQDFGRGQGNEQFF. The CDR3 DNA reads as TGTGCCAGCAGCCAAGATTTCGGAAGGGGGCAAGGCAATGAGCAGTTCTTC.